This TCR beta chain was found in a study of cytomegalovirus exposure and HLA in healthy donors. Everyone who donated was a healthy bone marrow donor. PCR involved 60 Vbeta and 13 Jbeta primers. Clones were read by immunoSEQ multiplex PCR, and TCRdb kept only the in-frame ones, dropping some. The repertoire holds about 130,000 clones, about 83% seen once, with about 3.5% in the top ten. The CDR3 runs 13 residues. Germline CDR1 SEHNR, CDR2 FQNEAQ (reference sequence). Trimming left V 2 bases short and J 7 bases short, with 11 bases between. This clonotype was obtained from a woman in her 40s in good health and CMV-seropositive. The V call is TRBV7-9, the J call TRBJ1-1; D gene unclear. The sample taken for sequencing was PBMCs. The CDR3 loop reads CASSLTLPHEAFF. In DNA, the CDR3 is TGTGCCAGCAGCTTAACGCTTCCACATGAAGCTTTCTTT.